This TCR beta chain was sequenced during a study of OX40 agonist ivuxolimab in advanced cancers. Germline assignment: CDR1 SNHLY and CDR2 FYNNEI. There are 17 residues in the CDR3. J was trimmed by 8 bases and V by 8 bases; bases with no gene match: 23. This table comes from immunoSEQ multiplex PCR, and its TCRdb copy is limited to in-frame clones, with some not included. The repertoire consists of tens of thousands of clones, with roughly nine tenths occurring once and the leading ten covering around 5.6%. The V call is TRBV2, the J call TRBJ1-2, with 7 bases that match TRBD1. This sequence was found in an adult with an advanced solid tumor such as melanoma, head and neck, liver or kidney cancer. Specimen: CD4+ or CD8+ T cells sorted from blood, collected in a trial of the OX40 agonist ivuxolimab. For the CDR3, the DNA is TGTGCCAGCGCCCAAACGTACGACAGGGAACTACGGGACGGCTACACCTTC. It specifies CASAQTYDRELRDGYTF. The full variable domain, with the rest looked up from reference TRBV2 and TRBJ1-2, is EPEVTQTPSHQVTQMGQEVILRCVPISNHLYFYWYRQILGQKVEFLVSFYNNEISEKSEIFDDQFSVERPDGSNFTLKIRSTKLEDSAMYFCASAQTYDRELRDGYTFGSGTRLTVV.